This T cell receptor (beta chain) emerged from a study of blood T cell repertoires in COVID-19. Across the study: Samples of COVID-19 (acute and convalescent) were obtained from the United States, Italy and Spain.

Using immunoSEQ multiplex PCR, the repertoire was profiled, and TCRdb retains in-frame clones only, with some absent. The data show 250,000 or so clones, with 70% to 90% seen just once and nearly 2% held by the top ten. The J segment lost 4 bases and the V segment lost 3 bases, leaving 3 bases of the junction unmatched. CDR1 and CDR2 (germline): MNHEY, SMNVEV (reference sequence). The CDR3 runs 14 residues. The sample taken for sequencing was peripheral blood. The receptor comes from a man aged 25-45 years with active or convalescent COVID-19. The rearrangement joins TRBV27 to TRBJ1-5; TRBD1 matches 7 bases. Here the CDR3 reads CASSFQGGNQPQHF. CDR3 DNA sequence: TGTGCCAGCAGTTTTCAGGGGGGTAATCAGCCCCAGCATTTT.